This T cell receptor beta chain was documented in a study of T cells in Graves' hyperthyroidism and ophthalmopathy. Study background: Peripheral blood was obtained at initial diagnosis, preceding any treatment. Notes on the study in general: Blood shared most expanded thyroid clonotypes above 0.001.

CDR3 length equals 17 residues. Unmatched junction bases numbered 5, after V lost 1 base and J lost 0 bases. Per the germline V gene, CDR1 is LGHNT and CDR2 is FRNRAP. Diagnoses were established using clinical symptoms, serum thyroxine and TRAb, thyroid ultrasound and orbital computed tomography. This clonotype was picked up many times. Its antigen is as yet unknown. The investigators amplified TCR beta CDR3 regions from RNA transcripts. The HTBI primer set drove a first-round RT-PCR of the TCR CDR3. TCRdb used MiXCR to reprocess the multiplex PCR reads, holding one entry per CDR3 protein. The table lists some 600,000 distinct CDR3 sequences, around 14% of them singletons.

This TCR derives from a woman aged 25 to 45 with Graves' hyperthyroidism that later progressed to Graves' ophthalmopathy. Sequencing input: blood. This chain joins TRBV12-5 and TRBJ1-1, with 10 nucleotides matching TRBD1. The CDR3: CASGLGQGAPMNTEAFF. The CDR3 DNA reads as TGTGCTAGTGGTTTGGGACAGGGGGCTCCTATGAACACTGAAGCTTTCTTT.